Presented here are 27 T cell receptor beta chains from one specimen sequenced in a study of identical twins. TCRdb re-called the 5' RACE reads through MiXCR, storing one row per CDR3 protein. The sample lists 1.5 million to 2 million distinct CDR3 sequences; roughly a third were seen once. The sequencing sample was made of cord blood. These receptors all stem from a newborn girl in good health.

There are many counts of this clonotype. The CDR3 reads CASSQPATNDEQFF. CDR3 in DNA: TGTGCCAGCAGCCAGCCTGCTACTAACGATGAGCAGTTCTTC. The V gene is TRBV4-2, the J gene TRBJ2-1; D is undetermined. Germline assignment: CDR1 LGHNA and CDR2 YNFKEQ. V lost 3 bases, J lost 8 bases, and 14 bases lay in between. The CDR3 sequence is 14 residues long.

This clonotype was seen a handful of times. This chain joins TRBV29-1 and TRBJ1-4; TRBD1 might be the D (5 bases). Germline-derived CDR1 and CDR2 are SQVTM and ANQGSEA. V lost 4 bases and J 6 bases, leaving 6 bases between the germline ends. The CDR3 covers 11 residues. The CDR3 nucleotides read TGCAGCGTTGCCAGGGATGAAAAACTGTTTTTT. As protein: CSVARDEKLFF.

V gene TRBV5-1 combines with J gene TRBJ1-4, with 8 bases matching TRBD1. Looked up from germline, CDR1 is SGHRS and CDR2 is YFSETQ. This CDR3 is built from 17 residues. V shed 1 base and J 6 bases; nucleotides not matched to a gene: 11. In DNA form, the CDR3 reads TGCGCCAGCAGCTTGCCCCACTATGAGACAGGGGATGAAAAACTGTTTTTT. The encoded protein is CASSLPHYETGDEKLFF.

This clonotype was seen more than once but under ten times. The J gene is TRBJ2-1, the V gene TRBV28; TRBD2 aligns across 8 bases. Germline CDR1 is MDHEN and CDR2 is SYDVKM. The V and J ends lost 5 bases and 7 bases, in that order; junction bases with no gene match: 7. CDR3 length: 14 residues. Written as DNA, the CDR3 is TGTGCCAGCAGTCCGAGCGGGAGTTGGAATGAGCAGTTCTTC. This codes for CASSPSGSWNEQFF.

This clonotype was found a few times. The chain recombines TRBV18 with TRBJ2-7; 7 bases agree with TRBD1. Germline V gives CDR1 KGHSH, CDR2 LQKENI. There are 16 residues in the CDR3. J lost 3 bases, V lost 3 bases, and 11 bases had no gene match. The CDR3 DNA sequence: TGTGCCAGCTCACCTTTGAGACAGGGAATCGTCTACGAGCAGTACTTC. As protein: CASSPLRQGIVYEQYF.

The sample holds many counts of this clonotype. The chain links TRBV10-3 to TRBJ2-5; D uncertain. The V gene lost 2 bases and the J gene lost 1 base, with 5 bases spanning the gap. Germline CDR1 ENHRY, CDR2 SYGVKD. The CDR3 has 13 residues. The CDR3 here is CAISEKVQETQYF. CDR3 sequence (DNA): TGTGCCATCAGTGAGAAGGTCCAAGAGACCCAGTACTTC.

This chain joins TRBV20-1 and TRBJ1-5, with unresolved D. Trimming left V 0 bases short and J 5 bases short, with 11 bases between. The CDR3 consists of 14 residues. CDR1 and CDR2 from the germline V gene are DFQATT and SNEGSKA (reference sequence). CDR3 loop: CSAREPLEDQPQHF. CDR3 nucleotides: TGCAGTGCTAGAGAACCGTTGGAAGATCAGCCCCAGCATTTT.

There are many counts of this clonotype. This chain uses TRBV6-6 with TRBJ2-7; the D gene is possibly TRBD1 (6 bases). Between the trimmed V and J ends, which lost 5 bases and 5 bases, there was a span of 13 bases. The CDR3 consists of 13 residues. Germline CDR1 and CDR2: MNHNY and SVGAGI (reference sequence). CDR3 bases: TGTGCCAGCAGTGGACTCAGGGGCGACGAGCAGTACTTC. Translated: CASSGLRGDEQYF.

Details on this clonotype: This may come from a read error, since a much larger clone is one base off. Likely a read error: the CDR3 ends without its conserved phenylalanine or tryptophan. The rearrangement uses TRBV11-2 and TRBJ2-3; TRBD2 might be the D (6 bases). Trimming cost V 4 bases and J 1 base, with 12 bases left between them. The CDR3 covers 15 residues. Germline-derived CDR1 and CDR2 are SGHAT and FQNNGV. CDR3 loop: CASSSTRWGTDTQYL. The CDR3 DNA is TGTGCCAGCAGCTCGACTAGGTGGGGCACAGATACGCAGTATCTT.

This clonotype was seen only a few times. The chain joins TRBV7-9 to TRBJ1-4; D is possibly TRBD1 (6 bases). CDR1 is SEHNR, CDR2 FQNEAQ, per germline (reference sequence). CDR3 length equals 13 residues. Trimming cost V 9 bases and J 11 bases, with 19 bases left between them. In nucleotides, the CDR3 is TGTGCCAGTAGCCTACAGGGTGGGGATAAACTGTTTTTT. This gives the protein CASSLQGGDKLFF.

The J gene is TRBJ2-7, the V gene TRBV7-2; D uncertain. Trimming removed 2 bases at V and 7 bases at J, with 18 bases between. CDR1 and CDR2 (germline): SGHTA, FQGNSA. CDR3 length: 15 residues. In nucleotides, the CDR3 is TGTGCCAGCAGCTTACTAGAAGTCCGCGGCAATGAGCAGTACTTC. This translates into CASSLLEVRGNEQYF. The variable domain in full, with the rest retrieved from reference TRBV7-2 and TRBJ2-7, is GAGVSQSPSNKVTEKGKDVELRCDPISGHTALYWYRQSLGQGLEFLIYFQGNSAPDKSGLPSDRFSAERTGGSVSTLTIQRTQQEDSAVYLCASSLLEVRGNEQYFGPGTRLTVT.

The chain couples TRBV20-1 to TRBJ2-1, with TRBD2 matching over 12 bases. V trimming: 6 bases; J trimming: 8 bases; junction bases outside the gene matches: 5. The length of the CDR3 is 13 residues. Germline CDR1 DFQATT, CDR2 SNEGSKA (reference sequence). Here the CDR3 reads CSALTSGRDEQFF. The CDR3 DNA reads as TGCAGTGCGCTGACTAGCGGGAGAGATGAGCAGTTCTTC.

The CDR3 DNA is TGCGCCAGCAGCTCCCTAGGGATCTCCTACGAGCAGTACTTC. This encodes CASSSLGISYEQYF. The chain employs TRBV5-1 and TRBJ2-7; the D is unclear. CDR3 length equals 14 residues. Trimming removed 3 bases at V and 0 bases at J, with 10 bases between. Per germline, CDR1 SGHRS and CDR2 YFSETQ. Together with reference TRBV5-1 and TRBJ2-7, the CDR3 gives the full variable domain: KAGVTQTPRYLIKTRGQQVTLSCSPISGHRSVSWYQQTPGQGLQFLFEYFSETQRNKGNFPGRFSGRQFSNSRSEMNVSTLELGDSALYLCASSSLGISYEQYFGPGTRLTVT.

This clonotype was seen more than once but under ten times. This chain uses TRBV5-1 with TRBJ1-1, with D unclear. The length of the CDR3 is 15 residues. Germline CDR1 is SGHRS and CDR2 is YFSETQ. Trimming took 1 base from V and 4 from J, leaving 14 bases between them. Here the CDR3 reads CASSLTQVGSTEAFF. The CDR3 nucleotides read TGCGCCAGCAGCTTGACGCAGGTGGGGAGCACTGAAGCTTTCTTT.

The chain recombines TRBV28 with TRBJ1-4; D remains unclear. The CDR3 is 14 amino acids. V was cut by 5 bases and J by 8 bases, with 15 bases left in between. Germline V gene sequence: CDR1 MDHEN, CDR2 SYDVKM. CDR3 region: CASSPPLAPEKLFF. DNA for the CDR3: TGTGCCAGCAGTCCCCCGTTGGCACCAGAAAAACTGTTTTTT.

This chain links TRBV6-5 with TRBJ2-5; 7 bases are a match to TRBD1. V shed 1 base and J 2 bases; nucleotides not matched to a gene: 4. The CDR3 loop spans 15 amino acids. Germline CDR1 MNHEY, CDR2 SVGAGI. For the CDR3, the DNA is TGTGCCAGCAGTTACTTAGGCAGGGGGCAAGAGACCCAGTACTTC. Protein sequence: CASSYLGRGQETQYF.

The chain couples TRBV20-1 to TRBJ2-3, with D uncertain. Germline CDR1 DFQATT, CDR2 SNEGSKA (reference sequence). Deletions cut 5 bases from V and 2 bases from J, with 17 bases between. The CDR3 extends over 15 amino acids. This chain's CDR3 is CSALPRQGVTDTQYF. In DNA, the CDR3 is TGCAGTGCTCTGCCGCGACAAGGTGTCACAGATACGCAGTATTTT.

This clonotype was seen only once. V usage is TRBV29-1 and J usage is TRBJ2-4; D is unresolved. With the DNA end fitting TRBJ2-5 better, the J assignment may be wrong. The CDR3 loop spans 12 amino acids. From germline, CDR1 is SQVTM and CDR2 ANQGSEA. This CDR3 reads CSVDHSRETQYF. The CDR3 DNA sequence: TGCAGCGTTGATCACTCTCGGGAGACCCAGTACTTC.

This clonotype was recorded a few times. J is TRBJ1-2 and V is TRBV30; 7 bases match TRBD1. Germline V gene data show CDR1 as GTSNPN and CDR2 as SVGIG (reference sequence). The length of the CDR3 is 11 residues. The V gene end was trimmed by 8 bases and the J gene end by 2 bases; junction bases not matched to a gene: 2. CDR3 region: CAQTGNYGYTF. CDR3 DNA: TGTGCCCAGACAGGGAACTATGGCTACACCTTC.

This sequence joins TRBV27 and TRBJ2-7; 7 bases line up with TRBD1. Germline V lookup: CDR1 MNHEY, CDR2 SMNVEV (reference sequence). The CDR3 contains 15 residues. Germline trimming cut 4 bases from V and 1 base from J; bases unmatched to any gene: 7. The CDR3 nucleotides are TGTGCCAGCAGTTCCGGACAGGTTGGGTCCTACGAGCAGTACTTC. It codes for CASSSGQVGSYEQYF.

The sample holds a few counts of this clonotype. The genes are TRBV20-1 and TRBJ2-7; TRBD2 matches at 8 bases. J was trimmed by 4 bases and V by 5 bases; bases with no gene match: 10. The CDR3 spans 14 residues. CDR1 is DFQATT, CDR2 SNEGSKA, per germline (reference sequence). The CDR3 nucleotides read TGCAGTGCTCCCCCGGGACTAGGAATTTACGAGCAGTACTTC. The encoded protein is CSAPPGLGIYEQYF.

This clonotype was seen many times. The genes are TRBV12-5 and TRBJ2-1; D uncertain. Looked up from germline, CDR1 is LGHNT and CDR2 is FRNRAP. The V gene lost 1 base and the J gene lost 0 bases, with 13 bases spanning the gap. CDR3 length equals 17 residues. CDR3 loop: CASGLALNPSSYNEQFF. DNA for the CDR3: TGTGCTAGTGGTTTGGCACTAAACCCGAGCTCCTACAATGAGCAGTTCTTC.

This clonotype appeared a few times. This chain links TRBV7-2 with TRBJ2-4; TRBD1 is a possible D gene (5 bases). Germline V gene lookup returns CDR1 SGHTA and CDR2 FQGNSA. This CDR3 has 17 amino acids. Between the trimmed V and J ends, which lost 2 bases and 0 bases, there was a span of 14 bases. The CDR3 loop reads CASSLFRVPLAKNIQYF. DNA for the CDR3: TGTGCCAGCAGCTTATTCAGGGTGCCGCTAGCCAAAAACATTCAGTACTTC. The variable domain in full, completed from reference TRBV7-2 and TRBJ2-4, reads GAGVSQSPSNKVTEKGKDVELRCDPISGHTALYWYRQSLGQGLEFLIYFQGNSAPDKSGLPSDRFSAERTGGSVSTLTIQRTQQEDSAVYLCASSLFRVPLAKNIQYFGAGTRLSVL.

The sample holds a few counts of this clonotype. J is TRBJ1-1 and V is TRBV28; possibly TRBD1 for D (5 bases). The germline gives CDR1 MDHEN, CDR2 SYDVKM. The V and J ends lost 2 bases and 11 bases respectively, with 15 bases between them. The CDR3 consists of 13 residues. The CDR3 DNA sequence: TGTGCCAGCAGTTTAAATATAGGGGACGGGGCTTTCTTT. It yields the protein CASSLNIGDGAFF.

This chain links TRBV20-1 with TRBJ1-5; D gene uncertain. V shed 3 bases and J shed 3 bases, with 9 bases lying between them. CDR1 and CDR2 from the germline V gene are DFQATT and SNEGSKA (reference sequence). The CDR3 totals 13 residues. In DNA form, the CDR3 reads TGCAGTGCTAGCCCTGATGTCAATCAGCCCCAGCATTTT. It specifies CSASPDVNQPQHF.

This clonotype has only a few counts. V and J are TRBV9 and TRBJ2-1; 11 bases match TRBD2. Germline V gives CDR1 SGDLS, CDR2 YYNGEE. The CDR3 consists of 15 residues. The trim removed 4 bases at V and 2 bases at J, leaving 2 bases unmatched. CDR3 loop: CASSTSGSPYNEQFF. The CDR3 DNA is TGTGCCAGCAGCACTAGCGGGAGTCCCTACAATGAGCAGTTCTTC.

This clonotype was observed a handful of times. The CDR3 region has the DNA TGTGCCAGCAGTGAAATCGGCAATCAGCCCCAGCATTTT. Protein product: CASSEIGNQPQHF. The chain is built from TRBV6-1 and TRBJ1-5; no definite D call. With 2 bases removed from V and 2 bases from J, the gap between germline ends came to 4 bases. The CDR3 length is 13 residues. Germline CDR1 MNHNS, CDR2 SASEGT.